Sequencing of this T cell receptor beta chain was carried out in a study of T cells expressing NK-cell markers. Study-wide context: Sorted CD3+CD56+NKG2C+, CD3+CD56+NKG2C- and CD3+CD56-NKG2C+ T cells provided the TCR beta repertoires.

With UMIs, 5'RACE template switching was used to make TCR beta cDNA. One entry per CDR3 protein, without DNA, is what TCRdb gives after re-calling the 5' RACE reads. The sample holds tens of thousands of distinct CDR3 sequences. Per the germline V gene, CDR1 is SQVTM and CDR2 is ANQGSEA. This CDR3 has 13 amino acids. Remarks on this clonotype: Its target is unknown.

General study results and limits: In a few donors, these clonotypes also led the CD3+CD56-NKG2C+ fraction. The share of CD8+ T cells held by dominant NKG2C+ clonotypes was about 1.0-8% in about 6 donors.

Sequencing was done on a sample of blood T cells: a sorted CD56 or NKG2C T cell subset, CD4+ or CD8+ T cells, or bulk PBMC T cells (not recorded which). The receptor was derived from a woman aged 18 to 75 in good health. The J gene is TRBJ2-7, the V gene TRBV29-1; TCRdb picks TRBD2, but there is no DNA to check that call. CDR3 protein: CSVASGSGYEQYF.